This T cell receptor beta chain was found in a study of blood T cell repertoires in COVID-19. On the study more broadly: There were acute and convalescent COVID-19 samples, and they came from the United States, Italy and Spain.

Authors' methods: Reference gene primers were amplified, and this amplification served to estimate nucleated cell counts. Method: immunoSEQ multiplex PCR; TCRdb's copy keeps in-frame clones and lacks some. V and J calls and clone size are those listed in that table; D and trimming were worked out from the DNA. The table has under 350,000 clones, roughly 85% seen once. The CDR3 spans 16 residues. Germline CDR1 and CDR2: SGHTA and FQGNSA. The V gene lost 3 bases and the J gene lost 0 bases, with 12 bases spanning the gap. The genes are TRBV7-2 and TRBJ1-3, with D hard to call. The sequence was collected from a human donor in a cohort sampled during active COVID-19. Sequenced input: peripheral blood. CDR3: CASSFSLMNSGNTIYF. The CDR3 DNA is TGTGCCAGCAGCTTTAGCCTCATGAACTCTGGAAACACCATATATTTT.